Given below is one TCR beta chain in context. What it recognizes is unknown. The data stem from a study of response to subunit inactivated influenza vaccine. General study points: The study's authors posited that every seasonal influenza vaccination enlists few new T cells.

V lost 4 bases and J 7 bases, leaving 8 bases between the germline ends. The CDR3 extends over 11 amino acids. Germline V gene data show CDR1 as DFQATT and CDR2 as SNEGSKA (reference sequence). MiXCR, run by TCRdb on the RT-PCR reads, gives a single entry per CDR3 protein. The sample has 700,000 to 900,000 distinct CDR3 sequences; 21% are singletons. The input for sequencing was PBMCs from blood, taken 4 to 6 days after vaccination. The V call is TRBV20-1, the J call TRBJ2-1; D gene ambiguous. This sequence was found in a man between 45 and 60 years old who received an inactivated influenza vaccine. CDR3 loop: CSANLVNEQFF. CDR3 bases: TGCAGTGCTAATCTGGTGAATGAGCAGTTCTTC.